Detailed here is one T cell receptor beta chain. Its antigen is not known. This specimen comes from a study of shared clonotypes between healthy human individuals. The study's findings and limits: The four-donor shared clonotypes exceeded non-shared clonotypes in generation probability, with non-shared ones scoring lower. Rarefaction indicated that sorted-subset sequencing remained incomplete although depth was large.

V gave up 7 bases and J gave up 0 bases, with 13 bases separating them. Germline CDR1 is LNHDA and CDR2 is SQIVND (reference sequence). The CDR3 is made up of 15 amino acids. Method: immunoSEQ multiplex PCR; TCRdb's copy keeps in-frame clones and lacks some. This repertoire shows fewer than 1.6 million clones, around 98.5% found once; its top ten account for 0.36%. The clonotype originates from a man aged 25 to 45 in good health. This chain connects TRBV19 to TRBJ1-3; possibly TRBD1 for D (6 bases). The source material was naive CD4+ T cells sorted from blood. Regarding subset: CD45RA+ positively selected. This CDR3 is CASKDRLISGNTIYF. In DNA, the CDR3 is TGTGCCAGTAAGGACAGACTGATCTCTGGAAACACCATATATTTT.